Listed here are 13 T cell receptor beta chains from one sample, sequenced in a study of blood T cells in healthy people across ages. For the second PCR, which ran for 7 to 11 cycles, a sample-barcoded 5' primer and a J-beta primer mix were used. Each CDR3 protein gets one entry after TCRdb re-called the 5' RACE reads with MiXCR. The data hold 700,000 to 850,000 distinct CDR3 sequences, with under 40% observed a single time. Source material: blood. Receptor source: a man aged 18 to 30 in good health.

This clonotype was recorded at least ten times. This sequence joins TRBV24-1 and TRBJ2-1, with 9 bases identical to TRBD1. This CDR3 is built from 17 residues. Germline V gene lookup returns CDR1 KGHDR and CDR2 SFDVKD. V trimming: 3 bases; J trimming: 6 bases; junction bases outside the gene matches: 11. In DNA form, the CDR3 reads TGTGCCACCAGTGATGGGAGAGGGACAGGGATGCGCAATGAGCAGTTCTTC. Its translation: CATSDGRGTGMRNEQFF.

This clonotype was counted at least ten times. The CDR3 DNA follows: TGTGCCATCAGAGCAAAGGGGGACTCCTACGAGCAGTACTTC. This encodes CAIRAKGDSYEQYF. The rearrangement joins TRBV10-3 to TRBJ2-7, with D maybe TRBD1 (6 bases). V lost 6 bases to trimming and J lost 0 bases, with 12 bases between them. CDR3 size: 14 residues. The germline V gene has CDR1 ENHRY and CDR2 SYGVKD.

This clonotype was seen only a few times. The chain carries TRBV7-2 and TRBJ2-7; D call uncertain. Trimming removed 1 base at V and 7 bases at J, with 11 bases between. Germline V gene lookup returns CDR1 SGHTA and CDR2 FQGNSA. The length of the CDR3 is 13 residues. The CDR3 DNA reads TGTGCCAGCAGCTTAGACCTTAGGAATGAGCAGTACTTC. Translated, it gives CASSLDLRNEQYF.

The CDR3 nucleotides read TGCAGTGCCGTGGGCCTCTTGACAGGGGGAAATGGCTACACCTTC. Translated: CSAVGLLTGGNGYTF. The rearrangement links TRBV20-1 to TRBJ1-2, with TRBD1 matching over 9 bases. Germline CDR1 is DFQATT and CDR2 is SNEGSKA (reference sequence). V lost 6 bases, J lost 6 bases, and 14 bases stayed unmatched. The CDR3 is 15 amino acids.

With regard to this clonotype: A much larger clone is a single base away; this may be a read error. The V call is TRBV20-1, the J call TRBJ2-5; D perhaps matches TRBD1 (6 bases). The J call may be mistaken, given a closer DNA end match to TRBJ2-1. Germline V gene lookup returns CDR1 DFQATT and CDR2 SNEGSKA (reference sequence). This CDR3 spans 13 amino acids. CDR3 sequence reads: CSASRGNQETQFF. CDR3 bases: TGCAGTGCTAGTAGGGGGAACCAAGAGACCCAGTTCTTC.

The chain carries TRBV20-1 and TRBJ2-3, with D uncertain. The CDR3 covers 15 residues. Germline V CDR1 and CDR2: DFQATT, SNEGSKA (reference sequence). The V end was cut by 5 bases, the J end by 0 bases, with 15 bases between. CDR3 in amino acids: CSAPLPALSTDTQYF. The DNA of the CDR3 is TGCAGTGCTCCCCTCCCCGCCCTGAGCACAGATACGCAGTATTTT.

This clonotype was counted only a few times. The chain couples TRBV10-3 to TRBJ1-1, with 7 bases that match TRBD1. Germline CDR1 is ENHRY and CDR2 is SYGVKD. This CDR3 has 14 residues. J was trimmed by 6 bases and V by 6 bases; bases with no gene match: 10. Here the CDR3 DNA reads TGTGCCATCAGAGATACAGGGGATTTCGCTGAAGCTTTCTTT. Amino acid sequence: CAIRDTGDFAEAFF.

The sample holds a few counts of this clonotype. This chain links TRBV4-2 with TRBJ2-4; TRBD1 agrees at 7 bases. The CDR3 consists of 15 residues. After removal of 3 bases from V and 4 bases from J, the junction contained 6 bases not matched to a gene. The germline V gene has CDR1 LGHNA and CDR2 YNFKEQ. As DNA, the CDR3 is TGTGCCAGCAGCCACACGGGACAGAAAAAAAACATTCAGTACTTC. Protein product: CASSHTGQKKNIQYF.

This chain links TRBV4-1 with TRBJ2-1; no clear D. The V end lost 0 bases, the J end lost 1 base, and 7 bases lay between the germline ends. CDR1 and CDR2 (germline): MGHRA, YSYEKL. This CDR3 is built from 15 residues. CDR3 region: CASSQDIVSYNEQFF. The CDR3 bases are TGCGCCAGCAGCCAAGATATAGTATCCTACAATGAGCAGTTCTTC.

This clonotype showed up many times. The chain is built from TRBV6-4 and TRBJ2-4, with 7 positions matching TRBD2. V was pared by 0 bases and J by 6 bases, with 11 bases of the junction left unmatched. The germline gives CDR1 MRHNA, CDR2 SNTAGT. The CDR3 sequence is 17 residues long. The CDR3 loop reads CASSDSTYGASGNIQYF. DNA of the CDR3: TGTGCCAGCAGTGACTCGACCTACGGGGCTAGCGGAAACATTCAGTACTTC.

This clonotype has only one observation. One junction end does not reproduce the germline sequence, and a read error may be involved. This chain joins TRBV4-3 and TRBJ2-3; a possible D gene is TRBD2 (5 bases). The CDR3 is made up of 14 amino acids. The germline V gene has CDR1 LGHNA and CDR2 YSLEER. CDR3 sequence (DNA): TGCGCCAGCAGCCAAGCGGGGATTGAAGATGCGCAGTATTTT. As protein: CASSQAGIEDAQYF.

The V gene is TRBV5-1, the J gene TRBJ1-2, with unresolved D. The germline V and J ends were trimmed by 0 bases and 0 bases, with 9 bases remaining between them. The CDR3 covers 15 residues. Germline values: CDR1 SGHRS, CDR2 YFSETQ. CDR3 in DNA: TGCGCCAGCAGCTTGGGGCAGGAGCCTAACTATGGCTACACCTTC. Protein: CASSLGQEPNYGYTF.

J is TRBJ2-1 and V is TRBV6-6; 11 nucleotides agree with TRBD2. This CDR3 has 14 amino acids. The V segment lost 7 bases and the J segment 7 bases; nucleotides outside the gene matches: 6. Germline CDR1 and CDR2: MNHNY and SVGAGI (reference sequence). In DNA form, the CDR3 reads TGTGCCAGCACCCAAACTAGCGGGGGAAATGAGCAGTTCTTC. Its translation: CASTQTSGGNEQFF.